The 7 T cell receptor beta chains given below trace back to one sample, sequenced in a study of cytomegalovirus exposure and HLA in healthy donors. 60 Vbeta and 13 Jbeta primers were used in PCR. Sequenced by immunoSEQ multiplex PCR; TCRdb stores in-frame clones only, minus some. This table has over 130,000 clones, roughly three quarters appearing once. The sample was PBMCs. The receptors were sampled from a woman younger than 45 in good health and CMV-seronegative.

CDR3 protein: CASSQGQGLGPQHF. The DNA for the CDR3 is TGTGCCAGCAGTCAGGGACAGGGGCTCGGGCCCCAGCATTTT. The chain employs TRBV6-6 and TRBJ1-5; 10 bases are shared with TRBD1. CDR3 size: 14 residues. The germline gives CDR1 MNHNY, CDR2 SVGAGI (reference sequence). V trimming: 5 bases; J trimming: 9 bases; junction bases outside the gene matches: 7.

This rearrangement joins TRBV9 to TRBJ2-3; 10 bases map to TRBD1. Germline assignment: CDR1 SGDLS and CDR2 YYNGEE. The CDR3 sequence is 14 residues long. The trim removed 5 bases at V and 3 bases at J, leaving 3 bases unmatched. CDR3 protein: CASSRQGATDTQYF. As DNA, the CDR3 is TGTGCCAGCAGTCGACAGGGGGCAACAGATACGCAGTATTTT. The variable domain in full, with the rest retrieved from reference TRBV9 and TRBJ2-3, is DSGVTQTPKHLITATGQRVTLRCSPRSGDLSVYWYQQSLDQGLQFLIQYYNGEERAKGNILERFSAQQFPDLHSELNLSSLELGDSALYFCASSRQGATDTQYFGPGTRLTVL.

This clone was found a few times. The V and J genes are TRBV18 and TRBJ2-3; TRBD2 matches 13 bases. Germline V gene data show CDR1 as KGHSH and CDR2 as LQKENI. V shed 3 bases, J shed 2 bases, and the junction held 17 bases outside the gene matches. The CDR3 totals 21 residues. CDR3 nucleotides: TGTGCCAGCTCACCCCTAATGGGTTGGCGGACTAGCGGGGGCGACACAGATACGCAGTATTTT. Protein product: CASSPLMGWRTSGGDTDTQYF.

This clone was seen a single time. The rearrangement uses TRBV30 and TRBJ2-1; 12 positions agree with TRBD2. The CDR3 totals 15 residues. The germline CDR1 and CDR2 sequences are GTSNPN and SVGIG (reference sequence). V was clipped by 4 bases and J by 4 bases; unmatched bases: 5. The CDR3 is CAWTSGGAFYNEQFF. DNA of the CDR3: TGTGCCTGGACTAGCGGGGGGGCGTTTTACAATGAGCAGTTCTTC.

This sequence joins TRBV10-3 and TRBJ1-2, with TRBD1 as a possible D gene (6 bases). The CDR3 has 12 amino acids. Germline assignment: CDR1 ENHRY and CDR2 SYGVKD. Trimming removed 3 bases from V and 8 bases from J, with 10 bases in between. Here the CDR3 reads CAISERGGGYTF. The CDR3 region has the DNA TGTGCCATCAGTGAAAGGGGGGGCGGCTACACCTTC.

Concerning this clone itself: A junction boundary mismatches the germline segment, possibly from a read error. This sequence joins TRBV7-9 and TRBJ2-2; TRBD1 matches at 9 bases. The V gene's germline CDR1 is SEHNR and CDR2 FQNEAQ (reference sequence). The CDR3 has 16 amino acids. CDR3 region: CSSSSQGASFTGELFF. CDR3 coding DNA: TGTTCCAGCAGCTCACAGGGGGCGAGTTTCACCGGGGAGCTGTTTTTT.

This sequence joins TRBV7-9 and TRBJ2-7, with 9 bases aligning to TRBD1. Germline V CDR1 and CDR2: SEHNR, FQNEAQ (reference sequence). After removal of 2 bases from V and 4 bases from J, the junction contained 6 bases not matched to a gene. The CDR3 consists of 15 residues. The CDR3 DNA sequence: TGTGCCAGCAGCTTATATGGGACAGGGAATTACGAGCAGTACTTC. The encoded protein is CASSLYGTGNYEQYF.